This T cell receptor (beta chain) was recorded in a study of cytomegalovirus exposure and HLA in healthy donors. V lost 5 bases and J lost 2; bases outside the gene matches: 3. Germline V gene data show CDR1 as SGHNT and CDR2 as YYREEE (reference sequence). The CDR3 spans 13 residues. The primer mix had 60 Vbeta and 13 Jbeta primers. The table came from immunoSEQ multiplex PCR; TCRdb's copy has only in-frame clones and leaves some out. The sample includes around 65,000 clones, 70% to 80% of them seen just once. Sample: PBMCs. The receptor comes from a girl aged 5-17 years in good health and CMV-seropositive. The rearrangement links TRBV5-4 to TRBJ1-2; 7 bases map to TRBD1. For the CDR3, the DNA is TGTGCCAGCAGTCCGACAGGGAACTATGGCTACACCTTC. It is translated as CASSPTGNYGYTF.